One sample yielded the 18 T cell receptor beta chains listed below, sequenced in a study of vaccination effects on CD4 cells after COVID-19. Under the ViraFEST assay, PBMC were stimulated with viral peptide pools so that antigen-specific CD4+ T cells expanded. Sequencing was performed afterwards. Following culture for 9 to 11 days, CD4+ T cells were isolated. Absence of prior SARS-CoV-2 infection characterized the vaccine recipients, who showed negative nucleocapsid antibodies. Profiling relied on immunoSEQ multiplex PCR, and the TCRdb table lists in-frame clones only, not all of them. The table lists about 73,000 clones, around 79% of them singletons. No antigens are known for them. The sequenced sample was CD4+ T cells from PBMCs cultured with SARS-CoV-2 spike peptides, obtained before COVID-19 vaccination. These receptors were obtained from a human donor who received a COVID-19 vaccine.

The J gene is TRBJ1-5, the V gene TRBV4-1; possible D gene TRBD1, 5 bases. The ends were cut back, 1 base at V and 4 bases at J, with 11 bases in the middle. Germline CDR1 and CDR2: MGHRA and YSYEKL. The CDR3 spans 15 residues. The chain's CDR3 is CASSQGAGLNQPQHF. The CDR3 DNA is TGCGCCAGCAGCCAAGGTGCGGGACTGAATCAGCCCCAGCATTTT.

The chain carries TRBV24-1 and TRBJ1-2; D possibly corresponds to TRBD1 (6 bases). The germline CDR1 and CDR2 sequences are KGHDR and SFDVKD. The CDR3 totals 14 residues. Trimming pared 3 bases from V and 4 bases from J, leaving 11 bases between. CDR3 coding DNA: TGTGCCACCAGTGATGCGGGGGCAGGCTATGGCTACACCTTC. Residues: CATSDAGAGYGYTF.

The chain couples TRBV4-1 to TRBJ2-5; maybe TRBD1 (5 bases). Looked up from germline, CDR1 is MGHRA and CDR2 is YSYEKL. V was trimmed by 0 bases and J by 4 bases, leaving 18 bases between them. The CDR3 consists of 17 residues. This CDR3 is CASSQDPGRANRETQYF. The CDR3 bases are TGCGCCAGCAGCCAAGATCCAGGCAGGGCGAACCGAGAGACCCAGTACTTC.

The V gene is TRBV29-1, the J gene TRBJ2-1; the D is unclear. The CDR3 sequence is 14 residues long. Trimming removed 7 bases at V and 0 bases at J, with 13 bases between. Germline CDR1 is SQVTM and CDR2 is ANQGSEA. The CDR3 DNA reads TGCAGCGGCGGCACCAGCCCCTCCTACAATGAGCAGTTCTTC. This gives the protein CSGGTSPSYNEQFF.

V and J are TRBV30 and TRBJ2-5; D call uncertain. The CDR3 spans 12 residues. Germline CDR1 is GTSNPN and CDR2 is SVGIG (reference sequence). The ends were cut back, 3 bases at V and 5 bases at J, with 10 bases in the middle. The DNA of the CDR3 is TGTGCCTGGAGCACGACTCGGGAGACCCAGTACTTC. Translated, it gives CAWSTTRETQYF.

The V gene is TRBV6-5, the J gene TRBJ1-2; D gene uncertain. With 5 bases removed from V and 7 bases from J, the gap between germline ends came to 11 bases. The CDR3 contains 12 residues. Germline V gene lookup returns CDR1 MNHEY and CDR2 SVGAGI. CDR3 DNA: TGTGCCAGCAGTCGACCAGACGCTGGCTACACCTTC. It is translated as CASSRPDAGYTF.

The J gene is TRBJ2-1, the V gene TRBV19; the match to TRBD2 covers 8 bases. From germline, CDR1 is LNHDA and CDR2 SQIVND (reference sequence). After removal of 0 bases from V and 8 bases from J, the junction contained 3 bases not matched to a gene. The CDR3 is 14 amino acids. The CDR3 nucleotides read TGTGCCAGTAGTATAGACCGGGGGGGCCATGAGCAGTTCTTC. Its protein is CASSIDRGGHEQFF. The complete variable domain, with remaining parts taken from reference TRBV19 and TRBJ2-1, reads DGGITQSPKYLFRKEGQNVTLSCEQNLNHDAMYWYRQDPGQGLRLIYYSQIVNDFQKGDIAEGYSVSREKKESFPLTVTSAQKNPTAFYLCASSIDRGGHEQFFGPGTRLTVL.

The rearrangement links TRBV6-5 to TRBJ1-1; no definite D call. The CDR3 is made up of 13 amino acids. Germline V gene data show CDR1 as MNHEY and CDR2 as SVGAGI. V was shortened by 6 bases and J by 5 bases, with 13 bases between the two germline ends. DNA of the CDR3: TGTGCCAGCAGCCGGCAGCGGGGAACTGAAGCTTTCTTT. It yields the protein CASSRQRGTEAFF.

This clone was found once. This rearrangement joins TRBV30 to TRBJ2-5; possibly TRBD2 for D (5 bases). V was shortened by 5 bases and J by 1 base, with 14 bases between the two germline ends. The CDR3 loop spans 14 amino acids. Germline lookup yields CDR1 GTSNPN and CDR2 SVGIG (reference sequence). CDR3 in amino acids: CAWGLGEPQETQYF. The CDR3 DNA reads TGTGCCTGGGGGCTCGGGGAGCCCCAAGAGACCCAGTACTTC. Full variable domain (outside the CDR3, taken from reference TRBV30 and TRBJ2-5): SQTIHQWPATLVQPVGSPLSLECTVEGTSNPNLYWYRQAAGRGLQLLFYSVGIGQISSEVPQNLSASRPQDRQFILSSKKLLLSDSGFYLCAWGLGEPQETQYFGPGTRLLVL.

The CDR3 DNA reads TGTGCCAGCAGTAAGGAGCAGGGGACAGATACGCAGTATTTT. It specifies CASSKEQGTDTQYF. This rearrangement joins TRBV2 to TRBJ2-3; tentative D call: TRBD1 (6 bases). This CDR3 spans 14 amino acids. Per the germline V gene, CDR1 is SNHLY and CDR2 is FYNNEI. V was clipped by 5 bases and J by 3 bases, with 12 bases between them.

The gene calls are TRBV27 and TRBJ2-7, with D possibly matching TRBD2 (6 bases). CDR1 is MNHEY, CDR2 SMNVEV, per germline (reference sequence). The CDR3 is made up of 12 amino acids. V lost 6 bases to trimming and J lost 5 bases, with 11 bases between them. The CDR3 DNA sequence: TGTGCCAGCAGAGGAAGGAGGGACGAGCAGTACGTC. Translation: CASRGRRDEQYV.

CDR3 amino acids: CASSPGETVTGELFF. Here the CDR3 DNA reads TGTGCCAGCAGTCCCGGGGAAACGGTCACCGGGGAGCTGTTTTTT. The chain links TRBV6-6 to TRBJ2-2; D might be TRBD2 (5 bases). Germline V CDR1 and CDR2: MNHNY, SVGAGI (reference sequence). Trimming pared 5 bases from V and 4 bases from J, leaving 14 bases between. CDR3 length equals 15 residues.

The chain couples TRBV24-1 to TRBJ1-2; D is ambiguous. Germline CDR1 reads KGHDR; CDR2 reads SFDVKD. The CDR3 has 13 amino acids. Trimming left V 9 bases short and J 0 bases short, with 10 bases between. This CDR3 reads CATSDGANYGYTF. The CDR3 DNA follows: TGTGCCACCTCGGACGGAGCTAACTATGGCTACACCTTC.

This clone was seen only a few times. This chain connects TRBV6-1 to TRBJ1-2, with D uncertain. V lost 0 bases to trimming and J lost 6 bases, with 14 bases between them. CDR1 is MNHNS, CDR2 SASEGT, per germline. The CDR3 totals 15 residues. DNA of the CDR3: TGTGCCAGCAGTGAAGCGCTCGGACGATATCATGGCTACACCTTC. It specifies CASSEALGRYHGYTF.

This rearrangement joins TRBV18 to TRBJ2-2; D is unclear. The CDR3 covers 13 residues. Germline values: CDR1 KGHSH, CDR2 LQKENI. With 5 bases removed from V and 1 base from J, the gap between germline ends came to 5 bases. This chain's CDR3 is CASSTRNTGELFF. Written as DNA, the CDR3 is TGTGCCAGCTCAACTCGGAACACCGGGGAGCTGTTTTTT.

The chain employs TRBV19 and TRBJ1-4, with 7 nucleotides matching TRBD1. The V and J ends lost 3 bases and 2 bases, in that order; junction bases with no gene match: 3. Germline CDR1 reads LNHDA; CDR2 reads SQIVND (reference sequence). The CDR3 extends over 15 amino acids. CDR3: CASSMRGRTNEKLFF. The CDR3 coding sequence is TGTGCCAGTAGTATGAGGGGGCGCACTAATGAAAAACTGTTTTTT.

This clone was seen more than once but under ten times. The chain is built from TRBV30 and TRBJ1-6; D remains unclear. The germline V gene has CDR1 GTSNPN and CDR2 SVGIG (reference sequence). CDR3 length equals 14 residues. Trimming stripped 0 bases from V and 4 bases from J, with 7 bases between. The CDR3 region has the DNA TGTGCCTGGAGTGTAGGGCAGTATAATTCACCCCTCCACTTT. It codes for CAWSVGQYNSPLHF.

The J gene is TRBJ2-5, the V gene TRBV10-3; D is possibly TRBD2 (6 bases). This CDR3 comprises 16 residues. Trimming removed 0 bases from V and 0 bases from J, with 11 bases in between. Germline CDR1 ENHRY, CDR2 SYGVKD. The CDR3 nucleotides read TGTGCCATCAGTGAGTCAACAGGAGGGGACCAAGAGACCCAGTACTTC. Amino acid sequence: CAISESTGGDQETQYF.